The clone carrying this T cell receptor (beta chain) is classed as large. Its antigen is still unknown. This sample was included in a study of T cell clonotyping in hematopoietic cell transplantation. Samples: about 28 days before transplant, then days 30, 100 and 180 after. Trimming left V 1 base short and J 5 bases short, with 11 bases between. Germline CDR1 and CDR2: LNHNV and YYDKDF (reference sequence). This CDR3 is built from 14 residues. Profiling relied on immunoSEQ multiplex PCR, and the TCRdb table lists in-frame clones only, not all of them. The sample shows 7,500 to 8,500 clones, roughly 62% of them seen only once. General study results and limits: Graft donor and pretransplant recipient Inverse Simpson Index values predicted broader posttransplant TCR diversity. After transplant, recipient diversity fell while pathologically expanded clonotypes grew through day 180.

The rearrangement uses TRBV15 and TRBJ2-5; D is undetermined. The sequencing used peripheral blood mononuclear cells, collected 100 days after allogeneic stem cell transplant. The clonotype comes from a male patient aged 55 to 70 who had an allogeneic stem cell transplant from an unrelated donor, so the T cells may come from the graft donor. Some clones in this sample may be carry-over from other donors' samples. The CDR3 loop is CATSRGEGLETQYF. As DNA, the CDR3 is TGTGCCACCAGCAGAGGAGAAGGGCTGGAGACCCAGTACTTC.